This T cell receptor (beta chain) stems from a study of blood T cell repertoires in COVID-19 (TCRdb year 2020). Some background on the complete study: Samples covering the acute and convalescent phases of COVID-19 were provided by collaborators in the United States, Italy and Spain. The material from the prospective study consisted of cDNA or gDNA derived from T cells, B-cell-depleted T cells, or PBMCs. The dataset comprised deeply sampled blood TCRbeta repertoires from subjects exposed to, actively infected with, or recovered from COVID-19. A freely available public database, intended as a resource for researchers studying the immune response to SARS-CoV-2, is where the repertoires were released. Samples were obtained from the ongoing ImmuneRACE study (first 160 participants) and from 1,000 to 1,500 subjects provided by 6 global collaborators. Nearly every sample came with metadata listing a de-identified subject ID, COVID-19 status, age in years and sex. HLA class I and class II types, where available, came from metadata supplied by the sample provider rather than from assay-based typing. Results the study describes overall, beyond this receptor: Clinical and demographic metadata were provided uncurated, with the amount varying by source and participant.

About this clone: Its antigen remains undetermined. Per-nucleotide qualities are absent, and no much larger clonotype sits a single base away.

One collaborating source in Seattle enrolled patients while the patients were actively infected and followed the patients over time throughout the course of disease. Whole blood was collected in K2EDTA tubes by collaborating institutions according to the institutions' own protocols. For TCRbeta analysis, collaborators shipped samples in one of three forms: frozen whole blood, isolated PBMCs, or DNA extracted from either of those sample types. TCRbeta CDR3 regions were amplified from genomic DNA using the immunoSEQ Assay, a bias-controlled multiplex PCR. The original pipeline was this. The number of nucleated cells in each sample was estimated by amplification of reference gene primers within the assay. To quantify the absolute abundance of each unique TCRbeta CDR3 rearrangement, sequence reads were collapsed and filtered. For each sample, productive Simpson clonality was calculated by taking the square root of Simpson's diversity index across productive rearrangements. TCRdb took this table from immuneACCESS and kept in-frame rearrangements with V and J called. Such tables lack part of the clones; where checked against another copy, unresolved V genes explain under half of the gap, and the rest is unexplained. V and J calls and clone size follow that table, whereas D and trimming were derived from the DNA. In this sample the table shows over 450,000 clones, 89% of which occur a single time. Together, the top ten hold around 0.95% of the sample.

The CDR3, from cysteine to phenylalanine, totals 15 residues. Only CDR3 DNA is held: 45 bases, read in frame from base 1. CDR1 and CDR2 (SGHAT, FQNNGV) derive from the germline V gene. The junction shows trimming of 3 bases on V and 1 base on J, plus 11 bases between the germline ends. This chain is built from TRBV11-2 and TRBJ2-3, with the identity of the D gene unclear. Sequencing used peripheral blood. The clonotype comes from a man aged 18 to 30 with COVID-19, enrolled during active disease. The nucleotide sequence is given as TGTGCCAGCAGCTTCTCGGTTGAGGGCACAGATACGCAGTATTTT. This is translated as CASSFSVEGTDTQYF.